The next 17 T cell receptor beta chains were all read from a single sample in a study of blood T cell repertoires in COVID-19. Here immunoSEQ multiplex PCR was the method, and the copy in TCRdb shows in-frame clones only, minus some. The data contain about 270,000 clones, around 89% of them singletons. The material sequenced was PBMCs or T cells enriched from blood (not recorded which). The source is a woman aged 55 to 70 in a cohort exposed to, infected with or recovered from COVID-19 (not recorded which).

This chain uses TRBV28 with TRBJ1-5, with TRBD1 matching 7 bases. CDR3 length: 19 residues. Germline V gene data show CDR1 as MDHEN and CDR2 as SYDVKM. The V and J ends lost 1 base and 0 bases, in that order; junction bases with no gene match: 12. The CDR3 DNA sequence: TGTGCCAGCAGTTTATCCCCCAGGCAGGGGGATTATAGCAATCAGCCCCAGCATTTT. Protein product: CASSLSPRQGDYSNQPQHF.

The J gene is TRBJ2-2, the V gene TRBV9; TRBD2 matches at 12 bases. With V trimmed by 5 bases and J by 4 bases, 6 bases remained unmatched. Germline V gives CDR1 SGDLS, CDR2 YYNGEE. The CDR3 contains 16 residues. CDR3 loop: CASSGGLAGTTGELFF. The CDR3 DNA is TGTGCCAGCAGTGGCGGACTAGCGGGAACCACCGGGGAGCTGTTTTTT.

CDR3 region: CASSTGPSRGETQYF. CDR3 DNA sequence: TGCGCCAGCAGCACCGGGCCAAGCCGCGGGGAGACCCAGTACTTC. The chain uses TRBV5-1 and TRBJ2-5; the D gene is possibly TRBD2 (5 bases). In germline, CDR1 is SGHRS, CDR2 YFSETQ. CDR3 length equals 15 residues. Between the trimmed V and J ends, which lost 4 bases and 5 bases, there was a span of 18 bases.

A remark on this clone: Other DNA sequences of this sample code for an identical CDR3. The CDR3 region is CASSLGPSTDTQYF. The CDR3 coding sequence is TGCGCCAGCAGCTTGGGGCCGAGCACAGATACGCAGTATTTT. The chain employs TRBV5-1 and TRBJ2-3; no clear D gene. CDR3 length: 14 amino acids. Trimming took off 0 bases at V and 0 bases at J, with 5 bases between the two ends. Per germline, CDR1 SGHRS and CDR2 YFSETQ.

The chain uses TRBV19 and TRBJ2-1; possible D gene TRBD2, 6 bases. Germline values: CDR1 LNHDA, CDR2 SQIVND (reference sequence). The CDR3 covers 17 residues. Trimming took off 5 bases at V and 0 bases at J, with 17 bases between the two ends. The CDR3 coding sequence is TGTGCCAGTAGTCCTCTTATTGGGCGGGACTCCTACAATGAGCAGTTCTTC. Amino acid sequence: CASSPLIGRDSYNEQFF.

The J gene is TRBJ2-5, the V gene TRBV28, with TRBD2 matching over 12 bases. CDR1 and CDR2 from the germline V gene are MDHEN and SYDVKM. Germline trimming cut 8 bases from V and 3 bases from J; bases unmatched to any gene: 7. The CDR3 has 15 amino acids. The CDR3: CASGGLAGLEETQYF. The CDR3 DNA reads TGTGCCAGCGGTGGACTAGCGGGACTTGAAGAGACCCAGTACTTC. Looking up the rest from reference TRBV28 and TRBJ2-5 gives the full variable domain: DVKVTQSSRYLVKRTGEKVFLECVQDMDHENMFWYRQDPGLGLRLIYFSYDVKMKEKGDIPEGYSVSREKKERFSLILESASTNQTSMYLCASGGLAGLEETQYFGPGTRLLVL.

The CDR3 loop reads CAWSVRGFYNSPLHF. The CDR3 nucleotides are TGTGCCTGGAGTGTAAGGGGATTCTATAATTCACCCCTCCACTTT. The chain recombines TRBV30 with TRBJ1-6; possible D gene TRBD1, 5 bases. This CDR3 has 15 residues. The V and J ends lost 0 bases and 3 bases respectively, with 9 bases between them. Germline V gene data show CDR1 as GTSNPN and CDR2 as SVGIG (reference sequence).

The V gene is TRBV29-1, the J gene TRBJ2-7; D unclear. The CDR3 is 11 residues long. Germline lookup yields CDR1 SQVTM and CDR2 ANQGSEA. V was clipped by 6 bases and J by 3 bases, with 9 bases between them. The CDR3 nucleotides are TGCAGCGTGAAACAGAGCTACGAGCAGTACTTC. Its translation is CSVKQSYEQYF.

CDR3 residues: CASRNGQFNTGELFF. For the CDR3, the DNA is TGTGCCAGCAGAAATGGACAGTTTAACACCGGGGAGCTGTTTTTT. The rearrangement joins TRBV27 to TRBJ2-2; D perhaps matches TRBD1 (6 bases). Between the trimmed V and J ends, which lost 6 bases and 2 bases, there was a span of 13 bases. The CDR3 is 15 residues long. Germline-derived CDR1 and CDR2 are MNHEY and SMNVEV (reference sequence).

V is TRBV18 and J is TRBJ1-1; possibly TRBD1 for D (6 bases). CDR1 is KGHSH and CDR2 is LQKENI in the germline V gene. V was cut by 3 bases and J by 5 bases, with 19 bases left in between. The CDR3 totals 16 residues. CDR3 bases: TGTGCCAGCTCACCCCGAAGAGTCCTGGGGGCAACTGAAGCTTTCTTT. It translates to CASSPRRVLGATEAFF.

This clone was seen just once. The chain uses TRBV7-3 and TRBJ2-3, with 10 positions matching TRBD2. V gave up 3 bases and J gave up 0 bases; unmatched junction bases: 0. The CDR3 is 15 residues long. The germline CDR1 and CDR2 sequences are SGHTA and FQGTGA. The CDR3 is CASSFSGRSTDTQYF. The CDR3 DNA reads as TGTGCCAGCAGCTTTAGCGGGAGGAGCACAGATACGCAGTATTTT.

This chain connects TRBV5-1 to TRBJ1-1, with TRBD1 matching 7 bases. The CDR3 length is 15 residues. After removal of 3 bases from V and 1 base from J, the junction contained 6 bases not matched to a gene. Germline CDR1 and CDR2: SGHRS and YFSETQ. The CDR3 sequence: CASSSQGQSNTEAFF. In DNA, the CDR3 is TGCGCCAGCAGCTCCCAGGGACAGTCGAACACTGAAGCTTTCTTT.

V is TRBV5-1 and J is TRBJ2-3; 7 nucleotides align to TRBD1. The CDR3 length is 14 residues. Germline V gives CDR1 SGHRS, CDR2 YFSETQ. The V and J ends lost 4 bases and 5 bases, in that order; junction bases with no gene match: 7. The CDR3 region is CASSPRQGLDTQYF. CDR3 in DNA: TGCGCCAGCAGCCCCAGACAGGGCCTAGATACGCAGTATTTT.

DNA of the CDR3: TGTGCCAGCAGCTTAGACAGGGGGCCTAACACTGAAGCTTTCTTT. This gives the protein CASSLDRGPNTEAFF. J is TRBJ1-1 and V is TRBV7-3; TRBD1 aligns across 10 bases. The CDR3 consists of 15 residues. Trimming took 2 bases from V and 2 from J; bases not matched to a gene: 2. The germline CDR1 and CDR2 sequences are SGHTA and FQGTGA.

The CDR3 DNA is TGTGCCAGCAGCCCAGGGACAGGGGGCTACACCTTC. It specifies CASSPGTGGYTF. The chain is built from TRBV7-3 and TRBJ1-2; 9 bases are a match to TRBD1. Trimming cost V 5 bases and J 8 bases; bases outside gene matches: 3. The CDR3 has 12 residues. Germline assignment: CDR1 SGHTA and CDR2 FQGTGA.

The sample holds a few counts of this clone. V gene TRBV30 combines with J gene TRBJ1-1; D unclear. The germline gives CDR1 GTSNPN, CDR2 SVGIG (reference sequence). Trimming stripped 3 bases from V and 1 base from J, with 12 bases between. The CDR3 is made up of 14 amino acids. For the CDR3, the DNA is TGTGCCTGGAGCTTAGAGACACCGAACACTGAAGCTTTCTTT. Its translation: CAWSLETPNTEAFF.

The rearrangement uses TRBV25-1 and TRBJ1-5; TRBD1 matches at 9 bases. The V gene end was trimmed by 7 bases and the J gene end by 8 bases; junction bases not matched to a gene: 9. CDR3 length: 14 amino acids. Germline CDR1 reads MGHDK; CDR2 reads SYGVNS. CDR3 loop: CASTPRDREEPQHF. The CDR3 bases are TGTGCCAGCACGCCCCGGGACAGGGAAGAGCCCCAGCATTTT.